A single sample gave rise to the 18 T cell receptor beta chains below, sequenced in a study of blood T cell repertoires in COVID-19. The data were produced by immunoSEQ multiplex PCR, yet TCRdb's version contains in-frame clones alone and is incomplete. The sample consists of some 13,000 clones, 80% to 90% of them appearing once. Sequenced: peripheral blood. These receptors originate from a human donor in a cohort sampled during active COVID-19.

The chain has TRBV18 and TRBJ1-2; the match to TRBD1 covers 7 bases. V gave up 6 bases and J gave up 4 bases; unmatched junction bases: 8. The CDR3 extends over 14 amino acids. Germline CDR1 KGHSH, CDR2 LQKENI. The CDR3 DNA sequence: TGTGCCAGCTCCCCCGACAGGGCGTCCTATGGCTACACCTTC. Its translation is CASSPDRASYGYTF.

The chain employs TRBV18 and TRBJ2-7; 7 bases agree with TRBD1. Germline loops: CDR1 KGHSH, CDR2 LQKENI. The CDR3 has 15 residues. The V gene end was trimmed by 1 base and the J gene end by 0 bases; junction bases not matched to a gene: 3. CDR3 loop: CASSPQGAVSYEQYF. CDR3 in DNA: TGTGCCAGCTCACCACAGGGGGCGGTCTCCTACGAGCAGTACTTC. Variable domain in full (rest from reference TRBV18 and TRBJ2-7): NAGVMQNPRHLVRRRGQEARLRCSPMKGHSHVYWYRQLPEEGLKFMVYLQKENIIDESGMPKERFSAEFPKEGPSILRIQQVVRGDSAAYFCASSPQGAVSYEQYFGPGTRLTVT.

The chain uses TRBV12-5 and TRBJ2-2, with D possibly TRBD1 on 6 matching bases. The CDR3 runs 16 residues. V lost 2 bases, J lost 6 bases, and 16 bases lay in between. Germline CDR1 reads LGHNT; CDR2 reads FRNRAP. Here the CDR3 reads CASGLILAGVPGELFF. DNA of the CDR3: TGTGCTAGTGGTTTGATCTTGGCAGGGGTTCCCGGGGAGCTGTTTTTT.

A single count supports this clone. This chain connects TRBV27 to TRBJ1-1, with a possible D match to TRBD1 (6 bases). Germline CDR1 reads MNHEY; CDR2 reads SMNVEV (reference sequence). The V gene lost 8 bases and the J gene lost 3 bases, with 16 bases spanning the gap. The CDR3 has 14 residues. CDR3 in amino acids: CASRGSGAHTEAFF. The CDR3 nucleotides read TGTGCCAGCCGAGGCTCAGGGGCCCACACTGAAGCTTTCTTT.

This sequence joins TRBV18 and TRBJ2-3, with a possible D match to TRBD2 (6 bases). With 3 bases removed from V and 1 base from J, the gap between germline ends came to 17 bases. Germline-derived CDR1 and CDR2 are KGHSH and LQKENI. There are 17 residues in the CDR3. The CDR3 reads CASSPLGRAGGTDTQYF. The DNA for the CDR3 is TGTGCCAGCTCACCCTTGGGCAGAGCGGGCGGCACAGATACGCAGTATTTT.

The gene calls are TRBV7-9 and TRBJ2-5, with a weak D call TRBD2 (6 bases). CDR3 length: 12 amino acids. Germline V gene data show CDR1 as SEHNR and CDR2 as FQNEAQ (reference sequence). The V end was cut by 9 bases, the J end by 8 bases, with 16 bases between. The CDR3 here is CARGPRDRTQYF. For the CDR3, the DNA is TGTGCCAGGGGACCGCGGGATCGAACCCAGTACTTC.

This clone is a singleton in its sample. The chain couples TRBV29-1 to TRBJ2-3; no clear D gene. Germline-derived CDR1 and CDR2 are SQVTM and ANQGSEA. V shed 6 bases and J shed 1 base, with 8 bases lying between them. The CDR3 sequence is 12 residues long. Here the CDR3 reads CSVRGGTDTQYF. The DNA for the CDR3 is TGCAGCGTGCGAGGCGGCACAGATACGCAGTATTTT.

The CDR3 coding sequence is TGCGCCAGCAGTCATAAATCCGGGACAACCAGGGTTGAGCAGTTCTTC. It translates to CASSHKSGTTRVEQFF. The rearrangement links TRBV4-1 to TRBJ2-1; D perhaps matches TRBD1 (6 bases). The CDR3 has 16 amino acids. V was cut by 6 bases and J by 9 bases, with 24 bases left in between. Germline CDR1 and CDR2: MGHRA and YSYEKL.

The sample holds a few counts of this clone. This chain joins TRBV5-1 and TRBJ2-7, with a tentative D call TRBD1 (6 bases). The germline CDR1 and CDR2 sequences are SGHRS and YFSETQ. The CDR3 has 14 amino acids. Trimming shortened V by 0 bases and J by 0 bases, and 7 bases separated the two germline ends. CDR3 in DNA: TGCGCCAGCAGCTTGGGGACAGTCTCCTACGAGCAGTACTTC. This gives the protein CASSLGTVSYEQYF.

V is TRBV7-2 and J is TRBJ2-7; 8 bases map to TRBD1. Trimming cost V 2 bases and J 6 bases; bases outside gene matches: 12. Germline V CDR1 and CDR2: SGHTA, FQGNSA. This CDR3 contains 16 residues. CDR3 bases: TGTGCCAGCAGCTTAAGTTCCCAGGGGGCAAGTGGCGAGCAGTACTTC. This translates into CASSLSSQGASGEQYF.

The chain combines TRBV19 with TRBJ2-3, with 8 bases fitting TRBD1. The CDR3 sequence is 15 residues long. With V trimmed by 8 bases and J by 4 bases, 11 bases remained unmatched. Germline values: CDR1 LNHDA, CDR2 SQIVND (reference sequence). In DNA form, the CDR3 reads TGTGCCAGTTCCCCTCCAGGGGGCGGTGCAGATACGCAGTATTTT. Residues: CASSPPGGGADTQYF.

The CDR3 sequence: CASSLGASGGTSTDTQYF. The CDR3 nucleotides read TGTGCCAGCAGTTTGGGGGCTAGCGGGGGTACTAGCACAGATACGCAGTATTTT. This chain joins TRBV28 and TRBJ2-3, with TRBD2 identical over 10 bases. CDR1 MDHEN and CDR2 SYDVKM come from the germline V gene. V shed 3 bases and J 0 bases; nucleotides not matched to a gene: 9. This CDR3 contains 18 residues.

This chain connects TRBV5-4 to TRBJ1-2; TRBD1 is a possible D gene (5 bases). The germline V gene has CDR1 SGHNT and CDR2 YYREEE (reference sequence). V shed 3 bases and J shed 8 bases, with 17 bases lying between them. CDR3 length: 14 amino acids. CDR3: CASSSGPPRGGYTF. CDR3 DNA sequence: TGTGCCAGCAGCTCGGGACCCCCTCGGGGGGGCTACACCTTC.

The CDR3 nucleotides read TGCGCCAGCAGTGTAGCGGGGCCCAACTACGAGCAGTACTTC. Its translation: CASSVAGPNYEQYF. The V call is TRBV5-1, the J call TRBJ2-7; 8 bases agree with TRBD2. Germline loops: CDR1 SGHRS, CDR2 YFSETQ. V was pared by 5 bases and J by 3 bases, with 7 bases of the junction left unmatched. The CDR3 extends over 14 amino acids.

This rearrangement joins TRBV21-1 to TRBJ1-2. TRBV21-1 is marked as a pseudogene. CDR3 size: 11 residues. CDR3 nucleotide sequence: TGTGCCAGCCGGTGTGTCGATGGCTACACCTTC. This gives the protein CASRCVDGYTF.

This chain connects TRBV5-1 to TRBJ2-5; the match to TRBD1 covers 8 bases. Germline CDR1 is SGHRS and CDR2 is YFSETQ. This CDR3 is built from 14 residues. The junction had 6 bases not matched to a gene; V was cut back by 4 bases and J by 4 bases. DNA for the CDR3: TGCGCCAGCAGCCTCGGACAGGGAGCAGAGACCCAGTACTTC. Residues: CASSLGQGAETQYF.

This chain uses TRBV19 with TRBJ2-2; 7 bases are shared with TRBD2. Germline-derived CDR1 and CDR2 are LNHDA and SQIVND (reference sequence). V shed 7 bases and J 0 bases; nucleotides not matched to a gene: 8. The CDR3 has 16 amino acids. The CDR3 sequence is CASTTLLAPNTGELFF. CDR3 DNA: TGTGCCAGTACCACCTTACTAGCGCCGAACACCGGGGAGCTGTTTTTT.

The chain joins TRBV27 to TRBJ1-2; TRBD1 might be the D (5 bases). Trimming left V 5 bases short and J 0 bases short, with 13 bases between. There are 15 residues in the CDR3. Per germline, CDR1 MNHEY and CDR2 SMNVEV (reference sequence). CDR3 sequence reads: CASSPTLTANYGYTF. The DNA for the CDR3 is TGTGCCAGCAGTCCGACCTTGACAGCTAACTATGGCTACACCTTC.